The source of this T cell receptor (beta chain) is a study of spatial heterogeneity in lung cancer. Regarding time point: blood at routine non-recurrence follow-up after resection. TCRdb re-called the 5' RACE reads through MiXCR, storing one row per CDR3 protein. The sample has 55,000 to 75,000 distinct CDR3 sequences; 8% to 9% are singletons. This clonotype occurred a few times. Trimming removed 3 bases at V and 0 bases at J, with 5 bases between. This CDR3 has 13 amino acids. The germline gives CDR1 SGHRS, CDR2 YFSETQ. This clonotype was sampled from a female donor with early-stage non-small cell lung cancer. The chain employs TRBV5-1 and TRBJ2-3; no firm D call. The source was PBMCs, collected at follow-up. The CDR3 bases are TGCGCCAGCAGCTCCCCTAGCACAGATACGCAGTATTTT. This gives the protein CASSSPSTDTQYF. Variable domain in full (rest from reference TRBV5-1 and TRBJ2-3): KAGVTQTPRYLIKTRGQQVTLSCSPISGHRSVSWYQQTPGQGLQFLFEYFSETQRNKGNFPGRFSGRQFSNSRSEMNVSTLELGDSALYLCASSSPSTDTQYFGPGTRLTVL.